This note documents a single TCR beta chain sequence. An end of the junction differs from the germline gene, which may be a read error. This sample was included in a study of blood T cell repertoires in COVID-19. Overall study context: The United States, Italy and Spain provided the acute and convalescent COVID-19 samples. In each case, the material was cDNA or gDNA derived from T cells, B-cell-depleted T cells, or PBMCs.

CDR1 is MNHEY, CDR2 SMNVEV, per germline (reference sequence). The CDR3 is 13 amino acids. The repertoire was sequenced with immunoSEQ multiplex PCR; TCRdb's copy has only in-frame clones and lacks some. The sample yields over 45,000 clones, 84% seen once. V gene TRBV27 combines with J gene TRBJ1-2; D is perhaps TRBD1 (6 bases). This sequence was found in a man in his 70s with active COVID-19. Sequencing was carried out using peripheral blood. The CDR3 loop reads CASSLGGAGGRIF. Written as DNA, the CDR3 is TGTGCCAGCAGCCTAGGGGGTGCGGGGGGACGTATCTTC.